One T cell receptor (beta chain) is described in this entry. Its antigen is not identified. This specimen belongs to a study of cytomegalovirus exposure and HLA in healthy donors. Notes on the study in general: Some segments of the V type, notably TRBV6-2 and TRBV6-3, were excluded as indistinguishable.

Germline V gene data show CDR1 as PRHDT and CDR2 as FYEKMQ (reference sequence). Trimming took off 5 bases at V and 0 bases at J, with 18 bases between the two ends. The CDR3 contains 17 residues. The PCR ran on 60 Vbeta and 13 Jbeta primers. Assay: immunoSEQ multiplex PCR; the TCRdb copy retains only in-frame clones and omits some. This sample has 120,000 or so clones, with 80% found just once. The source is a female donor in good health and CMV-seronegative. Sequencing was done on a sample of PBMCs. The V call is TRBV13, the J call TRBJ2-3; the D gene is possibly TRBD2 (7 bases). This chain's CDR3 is CASSQLGRGRSTDTQYF. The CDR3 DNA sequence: TGTGCCAGCAGCCAATTGGGGAGGGGGAGAAGCACAGATACGCAGTATTTT.